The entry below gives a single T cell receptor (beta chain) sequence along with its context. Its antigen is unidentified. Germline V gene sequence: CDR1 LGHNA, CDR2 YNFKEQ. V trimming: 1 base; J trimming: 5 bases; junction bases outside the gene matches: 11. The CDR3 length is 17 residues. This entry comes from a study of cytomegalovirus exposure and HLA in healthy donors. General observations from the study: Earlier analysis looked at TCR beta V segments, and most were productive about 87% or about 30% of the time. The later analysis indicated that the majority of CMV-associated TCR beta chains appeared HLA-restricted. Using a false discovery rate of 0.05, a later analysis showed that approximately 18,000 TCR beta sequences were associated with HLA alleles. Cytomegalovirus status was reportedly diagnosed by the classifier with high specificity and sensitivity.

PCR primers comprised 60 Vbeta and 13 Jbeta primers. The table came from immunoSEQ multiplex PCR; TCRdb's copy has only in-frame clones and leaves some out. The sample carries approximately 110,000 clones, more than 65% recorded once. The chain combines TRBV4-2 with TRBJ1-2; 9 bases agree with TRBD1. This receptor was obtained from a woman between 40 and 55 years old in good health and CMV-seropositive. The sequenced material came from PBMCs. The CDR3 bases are TGTGCCAGCAGCCAAGGGAGAACGGACAGGGGAAGTTATGGCTACACCTTC. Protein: CASSQGRTDRGSYGYTF.